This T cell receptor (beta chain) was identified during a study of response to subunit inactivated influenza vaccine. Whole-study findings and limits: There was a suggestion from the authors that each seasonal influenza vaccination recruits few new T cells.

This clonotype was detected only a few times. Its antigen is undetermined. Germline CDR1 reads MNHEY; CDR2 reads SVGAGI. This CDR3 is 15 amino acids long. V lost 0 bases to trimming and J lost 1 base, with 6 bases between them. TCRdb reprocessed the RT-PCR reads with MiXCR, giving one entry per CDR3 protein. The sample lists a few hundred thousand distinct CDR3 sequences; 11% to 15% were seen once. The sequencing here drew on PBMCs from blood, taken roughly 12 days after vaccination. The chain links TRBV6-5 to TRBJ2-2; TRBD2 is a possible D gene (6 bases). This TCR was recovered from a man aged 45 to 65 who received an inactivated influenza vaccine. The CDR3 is CASSYSEGNTGELFF. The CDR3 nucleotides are TGTGCCAGCAGTTACTCGGAGGGGAACACCGGGGAGCTGTTTTTT.